The present T cell receptor beta chain was sequenced within a study of T cells in Graves' hyperthyroidism and ophthalmopathy. Template material for amplifying TCR beta CDR3 regions consisted of RNA transcripts. During a first-round RT-PCR of the TCR CDR3, the HTBI primer set was used. TCRdb reanalysed the multiplex PCR reads using MiXCR and keeps one entry per CDR3 protein. The repertoire holds about 210,000 distinct CDR3 sequences, roughly 18% seen once, with roughly 53% in the top ten. The CDR3 spans 15 residues. V was shortened by 5 bases and J by 2 bases, with 15 bases between the two germline ends.

The sequenced material came from blood. The rearrangement links TRBV12-3 or TRBV12-4 to TRBJ2-5; D possibly corresponds to TRBD1 (6 bases). This sequence originates from a man between 45 and 60 years old with Graves' hyperthyroidism. Here the CDR3 reads CASSPQGNYQETQYF. In DNA, the CDR3 is TGTGCCAGCAGTCCACAGGGAAACTATCAAGAGACCCAGTACTTC.